Described below is a single T cell receptor (beta chain) sequence and its context. These data come from a study of cytomegalovirus exposure and HLA in healthy donors. The CDR3 has 13 residues. Trimming removed 6 bases from V and 6 bases from J, with 12 bases in between. CDR1 and CDR2 (germline): MNHNY, SVGAGI (reference sequence). PCR was performed using 60 Vbeta and 13 Jbeta primers. This table comes from immunoSEQ multiplex PCR, and its TCRdb copy is limited to in-frame clones, with some not included. The table shows some 160,000 clones, with approximately 78% occurring only once. The TCR originated in a male donor in good health and CMV-seronegative. The specimen was PBMCs. The chain uses TRBV6-6 and TRBJ1-5, with no clear D. The CDR3 is CASSTRGTQPQHF. The CDR3 DNA is TGTGCCAGCAGCACTCGTGGTACTCAGCCCCAGCATTTT.